A single sample is the source of the 18 T cell receptor beta chains below, sequenced in a study of T-cell reconstitution after alpha-beta-depleted transplantation in children. The TCRbeta library incorporated unique molecular identifiers. TCRdb independently ran MiXCR on the PCR reads; one entry per CDR3 protein. The sample lists 490,000 or so distinct CDR3 sequences; approximately 12% were seen once. The sample was PBMCs from the stem cell graft donor, taken from the stem cell graft. The receptors stem from a human donor who donated a stem cell graft to a child with combined immunodeficiency.

Regarding this clonotype: At one end the junction does not follow the germline gene, possibly because of a read error. This chain links TRBV29-1 with TRBJ2-3; D remains unclear. The CDR3 runs to 13 residues. Germline assignment: CDR1 SQVTM and CDR2 ANQGSEA. Here the CDR3 DNA reads TGCAGCGGGCAGATTGACCACACAGATACGGAGTATTTT. Translated: CSGQIDHTDTEYF.

This clonotype was observed many times. V is TRBV12-3 or TRBV12-4 and J is TRBJ1-1; D gene ambiguous. The CDR3 totals 14 residues. With 7 bases removed from V and 1 base from J, the gap between germline ends came to 13 bases. The CDR3 here is CASTFGMGNTEAFF. The DNA for the CDR3 is TGTGCCAGCACCTTCGGGATGGGGAACACTGAAGCTTTCTTT.

J is TRBJ1-2 and V is TRBV5-1, with a weak D call TRBD1 (5 bases). The V gene's germline CDR1 is SGHRS and CDR2 YFSETQ. Deletions cut 0 bases from V and 5 bases from J, with 11 bases between. The CDR3 covers 14 residues. CDR3 bases: TGCGCCAGCAGCTTGGATGGACAAGTTTATGGCTACACCTTC. Protein product: CASSLDGQVYGYTF.

The chain joins TRBV25-1 to TRBJ2-3, with 14 positions matching TRBD2. V dropped 4 bases and J dropped 4; count of bases not matched to a gene: 7. Germline loops: CDR1 MGHDK, CDR2 SYGVNS. This CDR3 region has 17 residues. The CDR3 bases are TGTGCCAGCAGTGGGGGACTAGCGGGAGTGAGGGCAGATACGCAGTATTTT. As protein: CASSGGLAGVRADTQYF.

This chain joins TRBV5-1 and TRBJ2-2; a weak D match, TRBD2 (5 bases). The CDR3 sequence is 15 residues long. V shed 3 bases and J shed 3 bases, with 12 bases lying between them. Germline CDR1 reads SGHRS; CDR2 reads YFSETQ. DNA of the CDR3: TGCGCCAGCAGCTACCGCAGGCGGGACACCGGGGAGCTGTTTTTT. Its protein product is CASSYRRRDTGELFF.

This clonotype was seen more than once but under ten times. The chain links TRBV7-2 to TRBJ2-2; TRBD1 matches at 7 bases. Germline V gene lookup returns CDR1 SGHTA and CDR2 FQGNSA. V lost 6 bases to trimming and J lost 3 bases; unmatched junction nucleotides: 7. The CDR3 extends over 15 amino acids. In nucleotides, the CDR3 is TGTGCCAGCAGAAGACAGGGTTTAGACACCGGGGAGCTGTTTTTT. Residues: CASRRQGLDTGELFF.

Ten or more counts support this clonotype. The chain has TRBV12-3 or TRBV12-4 and TRBJ1-4; TRBD1 aligns across 9 bases. Trimming took 3 bases from V and 7 from J; bases not matched to a gene: 3. The CDR3 sequence is 14 residues long. CDR3 sequence: CASSLGQGPEKLFF. CDR3 coding DNA: TGTGCCAGCAGTTTGGGACAGGGACCTGAAAAACTGTTTTTT.

In this sample, this clonotype turned up many times. This chain links TRBV10-3 with TRBJ2-7; D gene uncertain. V lost 2 bases, J lost 1 base, and 9 bases lay in between. The length of the CDR3 is 14 residues. Germline V lookup: CDR1 ENHRY, CDR2 SYGVKD. This CDR3 reads CAISEIMRSYEQYF. The CDR3 DNA reads TGTGCCATCAGTGAGATTATGAGATCCTACGAGCAGTACTTC.

This clonotype was seen more than once but under ten times. The CDR3 DNA sequence: TGTGCCACCAGCAGAGCACGGACAGGGGGCATCTACGAGCAGTACTTC. Its protein product is CATSRARTGGIYEQYF. This sequence joins TRBV15 and TRBJ2-7, with 11 nucleotides matching TRBD1. J lost 3 bases, V lost 1 base, and 5 bases had no gene match. The germline CDR1 and CDR2 sequences are LNHNV and YYDKDF (reference sequence). The CDR3 covers 16 residues.

This clonotype appeared a few times. This chain joins TRBV19 and TRBJ2-7; D gene uncertain. Germline V gene sequence: CDR1 LNHDA, CDR2 SQIVND (reference sequence). V was trimmed by 5 bases and J by 4 bases, leaving 9 bases between them. The CDR3 loop spans 12 amino acids. The CDR3 DNA reads TGTGCCAGTAGTGGGGTGATGTACGAGCAGTACTTC. This encodes CASSGVMYEQYF.

There are many counts of this clonotype. J is TRBJ2-1 and V is TRBV7-8, with D perhaps TRBD1 (5 bases). The CDR3 covers 15 residues. The germline V and J ends were trimmed by 3 bases and 5 bases, with 14 bases remaining between them. Germline V gives CDR1 SGHVS, CDR2 FQNEAQ. CDR3 in amino acids: CASSFDHDRNNEQFF. The CDR3 nucleotides are TGTGCCAGCAGCTTCGACCACGACAGAAACAATGAGCAGTTCTTC.

This clonotype showed up many times. J is TRBJ2-7 and V is TRBV4-3, with 7 bases that match TRBD1. CDR3 length: 13 amino acids. Losses at the gene ends were 4 bases for V and 4 bases for J; bases not matched to a gene: 4. CDR1 is LGHNA, CDR2 YSLEER, per germline. This CDR3 reads CASSPSRGYEQYF. The CDR3 DNA is TGCGCCAGCAGCCCTTCCAGGGGGTACGAGCAGTACTTC.

This clonotype came up a few times. The genes are TRBV7-2 and TRBJ2-7, with D possibly being TRBD2 (6 bases). With 1 base removed from V and 4 bases from J, the gap between germline ends came to 17 bases. Germline values: CDR1 SGHTA, CDR2 FQGNSA. There are 16 residues in the CDR3. In DNA, the CDR3 is TGTGCCAGCAGCTTAGGCCGGAGGGTTCCGCCGTACGAGCAGTACTTC. This encodes CASSLGRRVPPYEQYF.

The sample holds a few counts of this clonotype. CDR3 nucleotide sequence: TGCGCCAGCAGCCAGAGTCCGAACTATGGCTACACCTTC. Translation gives CASSQSPNYGYTF. V and J are TRBV4-3 and TRBJ1-2; no definite D call. This CDR3 spans 13 amino acids. Germline values: CDR1 LGHNA, CDR2 YSLEER. Between the trimmed V and J ends, which lost 3 bases and 2 bases, there was a span of 7 bases.

This clonotype has at least ten counts. This chain links TRBV7-2 with TRBJ2-1, with D possibly matching TRBD2 (6 bases). Germline-derived CDR1 and CDR2 are SGHTA and FQGNSA. CDR3 length: 14 residues. The ends were cut back, 5 bases at V and 4 bases at J, with 12 bases in the middle. DNA of the CDR3: TGTGCCAGCAGCCTTATAGCGGTGTACAATGAGCAGTTCTTC. Translated: CASSLIAVYNEQFF. Using reference TRBV7-2 and TRBJ2-1 for the parts outside the CDR3, the full variable domain is GAGVSQSPSNKVTEKGKDVELRCDPISGHTALYWYRQSLGQGLEFLIYFQGNSAPDKSGLPSDRFSAERTGGSVSTLTIQRTQQEDSAVYLCASSLIAVYNEQFFGPGTRLTVL.

This clonotype has only a few counts. The chain links TRBV12-3 or TRBV12-4 to TRBJ2-6; 7 nucleotides agree with TRBD1. V trimming: 5 bases; J trimming: 0 bases; junction bases outside the gene matches: 13. CDR3 length equals 19 residues. The CDR3 spells CASSQRQGRGHSGANVLTF. CDR3 nucleotide sequence: TGTGCCAGCAGTCAACGACAGGGACGGGGCCACTCTGGGGCCAACGTCCTGACTTTC.

This clonotype is a singleton in its sample. The V and J genes are TRBV27 and TRBJ1-2; D remains ambiguous. Germline V gene sequence: CDR1 MNHEY, CDR2 SMNVEV (reference sequence). The CDR3 consists of 15 residues. Trimming took 3 bases from V and 0 from J, leaving 11 bases between them. Here the CDR3 DNA reads TGTGCCAGCAGTTTGATAGGGAGGTCTAACTATGGCTACACCTTC. It specifies CASSLIGRSNYGYTF.

V gene TRBV18 combines with J gene TRBJ2-6, with 7 nucleotides matching TRBD2. The CDR3 is 18 residues long. Germline V lookup: CDR1 KGHSH, CDR2 LQKENI. V shed 2 bases and J 0 bases; nucleotides not matched to a gene: 7. CDR3 DNA: TGTGCCAGCTCACCAACGACGGGAGGACACTCTGGGGCCAACGTCCTGACTTTC. Translating gives CASSPTTGGHSGANVLTF.